Following are 28 T cell receptor beta chains from one sample sequenced in a study of blood T cells in healthy people across ages. Then a second PCR, running roughly 7 to 11 cycles, was carried out with a sample-barcoded 5' primer and a J-beta primer mix. From the 5' RACE reads, TCRdb called clonotypes with MiXCR, one entry per CDR3 protein. In the table there are about 1.8 million distinct CDR3 sequences, roughly 50% of which are singletons. The specimen sequenced was blood. These receptors were collected from a woman aged 40 to 50 in good health.

A single count supports this clonotype. The chain recombines TRBV28 with TRBJ2-7; D perhaps matches TRBD1 (6 bases). The CDR3 is 15 amino acids. V was shortened by 8 bases and J by 2 bases, with 19 bases between the two germline ends. Germline values: CDR1 MDHEN, CDR2 SYDVKM. The CDR3 nucleotides read TGTGCCAGCGGACAGCAACGGGGCAGTACCTACGAGCAGTACTTC. Amino acid sequence: CASGQQRGSTYEQYF.

J is TRBJ2-7 and V is TRBV27, with TRBD2 matching over 15 bases. Losses at the gene ends were 3 bases for V and 4 bases for J; bases not matched to a gene: 7. The V gene's germline CDR1 is MNHEY and CDR2 SMNVEV (reference sequence). This CDR3 spans 17 amino acids. The chain's CDR3 is CASSFYGLAGGRYEQYF. The DNA for the CDR3 is TGTGCCAGCAGTTTTTACGGACTAGCGGGGGGGCGATACGAGCAGTACTTC.

The chain employs TRBV7-6 and TRBJ2-5; 8 bases fit TRBD1. The CDR3 contains 15 residues. The germline V gene encodes CDR1 SGHVS and CDR2 FNYEAQ. Trimming removed 4 bases from V and 4 bases from J; junction bases left unmatched: 8. CDR3: CASSSTPGGRETQYF. The CDR3, as DNA: TGTGCCAGCAGCTCAACCCCAGGGGGCCGAGAGACCCAGTACTTC. Together with reference TRBV7-6 and TRBJ2-5, the CDR3 gives the full variable domain: GAGVSQSPRYKVTKRGQDVALRCDPISGHVSLYWYRQALGQGPEFLTYFNYEAQQDKSGLPNDRFSAERPEGSISTLTIQRTEQRDSAMYRCASSSTPGGRETQYFGPGTRLLVL.

This clonotype was seen a few times. The chain carries TRBV2 and TRBJ1-2; TRBD1 matches 7 bases. V shed 8 bases, J shed 4 bases, and the junction held 10 bases outside the gene matches. Germline V gene data show CDR1 as SNHLY and CDR2 as FYNNEI. The CDR3 has 14 amino acids. DNA for the CDR3: TGTGCCAGCTCCGAAGGGGACAGAGTCTATGGCTACACCTTC. It yields the protein CASSEGDRVYGYTF.

There are many counts of this clonotype. The chain recombines TRBV4-3 with TRBJ1-2; 8 bases line up with TRBD1. With V trimmed by 4 bases and J by 7 bases, 2 bases remained unmatched. There are 12 residues in the CDR3. Germline V gene lookup returns CDR1 LGHNA and CDR2 YSLEER. CDR3 bases: TGCGCCAGCAGCCGGACAGGGTCTGGCTACACCTTC. Translation gives CASSRTGSGYTF.

The rearrangement joins TRBV6-2 or TRBV6-3 to TRBJ2-5; TRBD2 might be the D (6 bases). This CDR3 spans 13 amino acids. The germline V gene has CDR1 MNHEY and CDR2 SVGEGT. Deletions cut 6 bases from V and 2 bases from J, with 10 bases between. CDR3 region: CASRAGRQETQYF. In DNA form, the CDR3 reads TGTGCCAGCAGGGCGGGGCGGCAAGAGACCCAGTACTTC.

This clonotype has a handful of counts. J is TRBJ2-4 and V is TRBV7-2; D perhaps matches TRBD2 (7 bases). The germline V gene has CDR1 SGHTA and CDR2 FQGNSA. There are 14 residues in the CDR3. V lost 2 bases, J lost 13 bases, and 18 bases lay in between. The CDR3 bases are TGTGCCAGCAGCTTATTGAGGGGGGGGCGAGAGCAGTACTTC. Translated, it gives CASSLLRGGREQYF.

This clonotype showed up just a few times. The chain uses TRBV2 and TRBJ2-1; 9 positions agree with TRBD2. Germline assignment: CDR1 SNHLY and CDR2 FYNNEI. The ends lost 6 bases at V and 0 bases at J; junction bases unmatched: 12. The CDR3 has 18 amino acids. Here the CDR3 reads CASSLGGGAGSSYNEQFF. The CDR3, as DNA: TGTGCCAGCAGCCTCGGCGGGGGGGCCGGCAGCTCCTACAATGAGCAGTTCTTC. Supplemented by reference TRBV2 and TRBJ2-1, the full variable domain reads EPEVTQTPSHQVTQMGQEVILRCVPISNHLYFYWYRQILGQKVEFLVSFYNNEISEKSEIFDDQFSVERPDGSNFTLKIRSTKLEDSAMYFCASSLGGGAGSSYNEQFFGPGTRLTVL.

For this clonotype: One junction end does not reproduce the germline sequence, and a read error may be involved. The chain couples TRBV4-1 to TRBJ2-7; D may be TRBD1 (6 bases). Germline V gene data show CDR1 as MGHRA and CDR2 as YSYEKL. The CDR3 extends over 14 amino acids. CDR3 DNA: TGCGCCAGCAGCCTCCGGGACATCTCCTACGAGCTGTACTTC. This encodes CASSLRDISYELYF.

This clonotype was seen a few times. The gene calls are TRBV29-1 and TRBJ2-5; D remains unclear. The germline V gene has CDR1 SQVTM and CDR2 ANQGSEA. The CDR3 covers 12 residues. V gave up 2 bases and J gave up 5 bases, with 9 bases separating them. Here the CDR3 reads CSVESQGETQYF. In nucleotides, the CDR3 is TGCAGCGTTGAATCCCAAGGGGAGACCCAGTACTTC.

This chain joins TRBV12-3 or TRBV12-4 and TRBJ2-1; 7 nucleotides match TRBD1. V shed 3 bases, J shed 6 bases, and the junction held 11 bases outside the gene matches. This CDR3 is 16 amino acids long. CDR3 region: CASSFRDRDRVNEQFF. The CDR3 DNA follows: TGTGCCAGCAGTTTCAGAGACAGGGATCGCGTCAATGAGCAGTTCTTC.

The V and J genes are TRBV4-1 and TRBJ2-2; D not resolved. Germline loops: CDR1 MGHRA, CDR2 YSYEKL. The CDR3 is 13 amino acids. Trimming took 0 bases from V and 6 from J, leaving 5 bases between them. In DNA form, the CDR3 reads TGCGCCAGCAGCCAAGAGGACGCCGGGGAGCTGTTTTTT. It encodes CASSQEDAGELFF.

The chain uses TRBV28 and TRBJ2-5; 8 bases match TRBD1. This CDR3 has 14 amino acids. Germline V gives CDR1 MDHEN, CDR2 SYDVKM. Unmatched junction bases numbered 6, after V lost 6 bases and J lost 3 bases. In DNA form, the CDR3 reads TGTGCCAGCAGCCAGGGGGGACAGGAAGAGACCCAGTACTTC. Protein product: CASSQGGQEETQYF.

The chain carries TRBV7-9 and TRBJ2-5; the D gene could be TRBD1 or TRBD2 (5 bases each). CDR3 length: 13 amino acids. CDR1 and CDR2 from the germline V gene are SEHNR and FQNEAQ (reference sequence). Trimming cost V 5 bases and J 5 bases, with 12 bases left between them. This CDR3 reads CASSDLRDETQYF. The CDR3 DNA reads as TGTGCCAGCAGCGACCTCAGGGACGAGACCCAGTACTTC.

V is TRBV7-8 and J is TRBJ1-2, with a possible D match to TRBD1 (5 bases). Trimming stripped 3 bases from V and 0 bases from J, with 20 bases between. The V gene's germline CDR1 is SGHVS and CDR2 FQNEAQ. The CDR3 loop spans 18 amino acids. The CDR3 DNA reads TGTGCCAGCAGCTTGGGGTGGGGGGGACTTGCGCCTAACTATGGCTACACCTTC. Translated: CASSLGWGGLAPNYGYTF.

The chain uses TRBV3-1 and TRBJ2-3, with a weak D call TRBD2 (6 bases). The V gene lost 3 bases and the J gene lost 1 base, with 20 bases spanning the gap. CDR3 length equals 18 residues. The germline gives CDR1 LGHDT, CDR2 YNNKEL (reference sequence). CDR3 bases: TGTGCCAGCAGCCATTTAAGGAGGGATAACAGTGGCACAGATACGCAGTATTTT. Protein: CASSHLRRDNSGTDTQYF.

This clonotype has more than one count but fewer than ten. V usage is TRBV6-5 and J usage is TRBJ2-3; tentative D call: TRBD2 (5 bases). Per germline, CDR1 MNHEY and CDR2 SVGAGI. The CDR3 totals 15 residues. Between the trimmed V and J ends, which lost 4 bases and 0 bases, there was a span of 11 bases. CDR3 sequence (DNA): TGTGCCAGCAGTTTCGGGATCACTAGCACAGATACGCAGTATTTT. It encodes CASSFGITSTDTQYF.

The count of this clonotype is one. The V call is TRBV7-9, the J call TRBJ2-1; 9 bases are a match to TRBD1. This CDR3 contains 14 residues. Trimming cost V 5 bases and J 13 bases; bases outside gene matches: 12. Germline V gives CDR1 SEHNR, CDR2 FQNEAQ (reference sequence). CDR3 DNA sequence: TGTGCCAGCAGCAGGCCGGGACAGGGAGAGACCCAGTTCTTC. It translates to CASSRPGQGETQFF.

J is TRBJ1-5 and V is TRBV20-1, with a tentative D call TRBD1 (5 bases). Germline V gene sequence: CDR1 DFQATT, CDR2 SNEGSKA (reference sequence). The CDR3 runs to 16 residues. Trimming left V 0 bases short and J 1 base short, with 13 bases between. As DNA, the CDR3 is TGCAGTGCTAGAGATCCCGGAGGGACGAGCAATCAGCCCCAGCATTTT. It encodes CSARDPGGTSNQPQHF.

Notes on this clonotype: Here the CDR3 omits its conserved ending phenylalanine or tryptophan, so a read error is the likely source. It is unclear where the CDR3 begins or ends on the DNA, so no DNA is shown, and the CDR3 is as TCRdb lists it. The chain uses TRBV12-3 or TRBV12-4 and TRBJ2-3; the listed D gene, TRBD2, was not tested against the DNA. The CDR3 is 15 residues long, counting both termini. This CDR3 reads CASIKEGPLTDMEYS.

The rearrangement joins TRBV9 to TRBJ1-6; D is uncertain. The V gene's germline CDR1 is SGDLS and CDR2 YYNGEE. Between the trimmed V and J ends, which lost 0 bases and 6 bases, there was a span of 10 bases. There are 15 residues in the CDR3. The CDR3 sequence is CASSVVDGFNSPLHF. In DNA, the CDR3 is TGTGCCAGCAGCGTAGTTGATGGGTTTAATTCACCCCTCCACTTT.

This clonotype showed up just a few times. The rearrangement uses TRBV7-2 and TRBJ2-6; maybe TRBD1 (6 bases). Per germline, CDR1 SGHTA and CDR2 FQGNSA. V lost 5 bases and J lost 4, with 6 bases in between. This CDR3 has 13 residues. The CDR3 loop reads CASSGQGANVLTF. The CDR3 DNA sequence: TGTGCCAGCAGCGGACAGGGGGCCAACGTCCTGACTTTC.

This clonotype was counted a few times. J is TRBJ2-1 and V is TRBV27, with TRBD1 matching over 9 bases. The CDR3 contains 15 residues. With 6 bases clipped from V and 4 bases from J, the junction kept 7 bases outside the gene matches. The germline V gene encodes CDR1 MNHEY and CDR2 SMNVEV (reference sequence). The CDR3 sequence is CASRTGTGSYNEQFF. In DNA form, the CDR3 reads TGTGCCAGCAGGACCGGGACAGGGTCATACAATGAGCAGTTCTTC.

The chain couples TRBV12-3 or TRBV12-4 to TRBJ2-5, with 7 bases matching TRBD2. With V trimmed by 6 bases and J by 5 bases, 9 bases remained unmatched. The CDR3 covers 14 residues. The CDR3 loop is CASRLGLPGETQYF. CDR3 coding DNA: TGTGCCAGCAGACTGGGACTACCCGGGGAGACCCAGTACTTC.

This clonotype was detected a few times. J is TRBJ2-3 and V is TRBV18, with a possible D match to TRBD1 (5 bases). This CDR3 comprises 15 residues. The ends were cut back, 1 base at V and 1 base at J, with 9 bases in the middle. CDR1 and CDR2 (germline): KGHSH, LQKENI. CDR3: CASSPRTTRTDTQYF. CDR3 nucleotide sequence: TGTGCCAGCTCACCACGGACAACCCGCACAGATACGCAGTATTTT.

Here the CDR3 DNA reads TGTGCCAGCAGCTTCGCCCTCCCGGGACCCCCATTCACAGATACGCAGTATTTT. This encodes CASSFALPGPPFTDTQYF. V and J are TRBV7-2 and TRBJ2-3; D tentatively fits TRBD1 or TRBD2 (5 bases each). Germline V gives CDR1 SGHTA, CDR2 FQGNSA. Trimming removed 3 bases from V and 2 bases from J, with 21 bases in between. This CDR3 is 18 amino acids long.

This clonotype was detected only a few times. V gene TRBV28 combines with J gene TRBJ2-1, with D perhaps TRBD1 (5 bases). Trimming pared 5 bases from V and 8 bases from J, leaving 13 bases between. The CDR3 length is 13 residues. Per germline, CDR1 MDHEN and CDR2 SYDVKM. The CDR3 reads CASSLTMGHEQFF. The CDR3, as DNA: TGTGCCAGCAGTCTCACGATGGGGCATGAGCAGTTCTTC.

The chain combines TRBV24-1 with TRBJ2-1; 7 bases fit TRBD2. This CDR3 region has 15 residues. Losses at the gene ends were 6 bases for V and 4 bases for J; bases not matched to a gene: 8. Germline V CDR1 and CDR2: KGHDR, SFDVKD. The CDR3 coding sequence is TGTGCCACCAGTCCGTGGGGGGGAGGTTACAATGAGCAGTTCTTC. Protein product: CATSPWGGGYNEQFF.